One sample yielded the 27 T cell receptor beta chains listed below, sequenced in a study of STAT5B mutations in CD4+ large granular lymphocyte leukemia. Some clones are missing from TCRdb's copy, which holds only in-frame ones; the method was immunoSEQ multiplex PCR. The sample includes about 23,000 clones, around three quarters of them seen just once. Sequenced material: CD4+ T cells from blood buffy coats. The receptors originated from a human donor in good health.

This clone appeared once. The chain couples TRBV29-1 to TRBJ1-2; 8 bases map to TRBD1. Germline CDR1 SQVTM, CDR2 ANQGSEA. Germline trimming cut 3 bases from V and 4 bases from J; bases unmatched to any gene: 10. The CDR3 runs 15 residues. Here the CDR3 reads CSVERAGGRVYGYTF. CDR3 DNA: TGCAGCGTTGAGAGGGCAGGGGGCCGGGTCTATGGCTACACCTTC.

The gene calls are TRBV5-1 and TRBJ2-7; 10 bases line up with TRBD2. Germline V gene lookup returns CDR1 SGHRS and CDR2 YFSETQ. J gave up 4 bases and V 0 bases, and 4 bases lay outside the gene matches. The CDR3 has 15 amino acids. The CDR3 DNA follows: TGCGCCAGCAGCTTGGGGTCTAGCGGGAGTTACGAGCAGTACTTC. This codes for CASSLGSSGSYEQYF. The variable domain in full, completed from reference TRBV5-1 and TRBJ2-7, reads KAGVTQTPRYLIKTRGQQVTLSCSPISGHRSVSWYQQTPGQGLQFLFEYFSETQRNKGNFPGRFSGRQFSNSRSEMNVSTLELGDSALYLCASSLGSSGSYEQYFGPGTRLTVT.

The chain combines TRBV15 with TRBJ2-5, with 15 bases fitting TRBD2. CDR3 length: 18 residues. CDR1 LNHNV and CDR2 YYDKDF come from the germline V gene (reference sequence). Trimming cost V 3 bases and J 7 bases; bases outside gene matches: 12. The CDR3 nucleotides read TGTGCCACCAGCAGTGGGACTAGCGGGAGGCTTACCAGTCGGACCCAGTACTTC. It yields the protein CATSSGTSGRLTSRTQYF.

The chain employs TRBV28 and TRBJ1-2, with TRBD1 matching 9 bases. This CDR3 contains 15 residues. CDR1 MDHEN and CDR2 SYDVKM come from the germline V gene. V shed 7 bases and J 2 bases; nucleotides not matched to a gene: 8. The CDR3 loop reads CASTATGGGNYGYTF. Here the CDR3 DNA reads TGTGCCAGCACCGCGACAGGGGGGGGGAACTATGGCTACACCTTC.

This chain links TRBV5-1 with TRBJ2-7; 11 positions match TRBD1. Germline assignment: CDR1 SGHRS and CDR2 YFSETQ. The CDR3 sequence is 14 residues long. Trimming removed 4 bases from V and 5 bases from J; junction bases left unmatched: 5. CDR3 DNA sequence: TGCGCCAGCAGCCGCGCGGGACAGGGGGACGAGCAGTACTTC. It codes for CASSRAGQGDEQYF.

The chain employs TRBV5-1 and TRBJ1-2; 11 bases fit TRBD1. The CDR3 is 13 amino acids. Germline lookup yields CDR1 SGHRS and CDR2 YFSETQ. Trimming cost V 4 bases and J 7 bases; bases outside gene matches: 3. The CDR3 sequence is CASSGGTGGGYTF. The CDR3 coding sequence is TGCGCCAGCAGCGGTGGGACAGGGGGTGGCTACACCTTC.

This clone was recorded a few times. This chain joins TRBV7-6 and TRBJ2-7; 10 bases line up with TRBD2. The CDR3 totals 15 residues. The germline gives CDR1 SGHVS, CDR2 FNYEAQ. Losses at the gene ends were 2 bases for V and 6 bases for J; bases not matched to a gene: 7. The chain's CDR3 is CASSLMASGSGEQYF. DNA for the CDR3: TGTGCCAGCAGCTTAATGGCTAGCGGGAGCGGCGAGCAGTACTTC.

V usage is TRBV11-3 and J usage is TRBJ2-3; D assignment may be TRBD1 or TRBD2 (5 bases each). V lost 5 bases, J lost 0 bases, and 15 bases lay in between. Germline-derived CDR1 and CDR2 are SGHNT and YENEEA. CDR3 length equals 16 residues. The CDR3 DNA reads as TGTGCCAGCAGCCAAGGGACCGACCCCAGCACAGATACGCAGTATTTT. This encodes CASSQGTDPSTDTQYF.

This chain connects TRBV19 to TRBJ2-3; D is uncertain. CDR1 and CDR2 (germline): LNHDA, SQIVND (reference sequence). V shed 4 bases and J shed 3 bases, with 8 bases lying between them. This CDR3 comprises 13 residues. Written as DNA, the CDR3 is TGTGCCAGTAGTACGGTGGGGACAGATACGCAGTATTTT. This gives the protein CASSTVGTDTQYF. The whole variable domain, filled in from reference TRBV19 and TRBJ2-3, reads DGGITQSPKYLFRKEGQNVTLSCEQNLNHDAMYWYRQDPGQGLRLIYYSQIVNDFQKGDIAEGYSVSREKKESFPLTVTSAQKNPTAFYLCASSTVGTDTQYFGPGTRLTVL.

The V call is TRBV5-1, the J call TRBJ2-7; the D gene is possibly TRBD2 (5 bases). The CDR3 is 14 amino acids. Germline V gene sequence: CDR1 SGHRS, CDR2 YFSETQ. With 4 bases removed from V and 7 bases from J, the gap between germline ends came to 18 bases. CDR3 region: CASSEWAGSDEQYF. The CDR3 DNA sequence: TGCGCCAGCAGCGAATGGGCGGGTTCAGATGAGCAGTACTTC.

The chain joins TRBV5-6 to TRBJ1-2, with TRBD1 matching over 7 bases. The length of the CDR3 is 14 residues. Trimming took 1 base from V and 8 from J; bases not matched to a gene: 8. Looked up from germline, CDR1 is SGHDT and CDR2 is YYEEEE. The CDR3 nucleotides are TGTGCCAGCAGCTTGACCCACAGGGGATACGGCTACACCTTC. This sequence encodes CASSLTHRGYGYTF. The full variable domain, its missing parts supplied by reference TRBV5-6 and TRBJ1-2, is DAGVTQSPTHLIKTRGQQVTLRCSPKSGHDTVSWYQQALGQGPQFIFQYYEEEERQRGNFPDRFSGHQFPNYSSELNVNALLLGDSALYLCASSLTHRGYGYTFGSGTRLTVV.

V is TRBV28 and J is TRBJ2-7; D may be TRBD2 (5 bases). This CDR3 contains 13 residues. Germline-derived CDR1 and CDR2 are MDHEN and SYDVKM. The V end was cut by 5 bases, the J end by 7 bases, with 15 bases between. The CDR3 DNA sequence: TGTGCCAGCAGTGCGAAACTAGTCCGTGAGCAGTACTTC. Its translation is CASSAKLVREQYF.

The chain combines TRBV29-1 with TRBJ1-3; a weak D match, TRBD1 (5 bases). CDR3 length: 13 residues. The germline CDR1 and CDR2 sequences are SQVTM and ANQGSEA. V was trimmed by 5 bases and J by 3 bases, leaving 11 bases between them. The CDR3 region has the DNA TGCAGCGTTAGAGGGGAAGGTGGAAACACCATATATTTT. Its protein is CSVRGEGGNTIYF.

The chain couples TRBV18 to TRBJ1-2, with TRBD1 as a possible D gene (6 bases). Germline V CDR1 and CDR2: KGHSH, LQKENI. The CDR3 length is 16 residues. V lost 6 bases to trimming and J lost 3 bases, with 20 bases between them. The CDR3 DNA reads as TGTGCCAGCTCCCCTTCGGGGGGGGCGCAGTACTATGGCTACACCTTC. It is translated as CASSPSGGAQYYGYTF.

The V call is TRBV9, the J call TRBJ1-2, with 11 bases lining up with TRBD1. Germline trimming cut 4 bases from V and 6 bases from J; bases unmatched to any gene: 17. The CDR3 contains 18 residues. Germline V gene data show CDR1 as SGDLS and CDR2 as YYNGEE. CDR3 nucleotides: TGTGCCAGCAGCACCTCGGACAGGGGGCCTTCCCTCCTCCATGGCTACACCTTC. It encodes CASSTSDRGPSLLHGYTF.

This chain links TRBV10-2 with TRBJ1-3, with D possibly TRBD1 on 5 matching bases. The CDR3 covers 13 residues. V lost 8 bases and J lost 4, with 12 bases in between. CDR1 WSHSY and CDR2 SAAADI come from the germline V gene. The CDR3 region has the DNA TGCGCCAGCGCCGGGACCCTAGGAAACACCATATATTTT. The encoded protein is CASAGTLGNTIYF.

The chain employs TRBV2 and TRBJ1-2; D perhaps matches TRBD1 (6 bases). The CDR3 is made up of 14 amino acids. The V and J ends lost 6 bases and 4 bases respectively, with 15 bases between them. The germline V gene has CDR1 SNHLY and CDR2 FYNNEI. CDR3 coding DNA: TGTGCCAGCAGCGCCCTGGGGACACGCTATGGCTACACCTTC. Its protein is CASSALGTRYGYTF.

J is TRBJ2-5 and V is TRBV6-5, with TRBD1 identical over 11 bases. The CDR3 loop spans 15 amino acids. The J segment lost 4 bases and the V segment lost 5 bases, leaving 6 bases of the junction unmatched. Germline CDR1 and CDR2: MNHEY and SVGAGI. CDR3: CASSRTGGRGETQYF. For the CDR3, the DNA is TGTGCCAGCAGTCGGACAGGGGGCCGGGGAGAGACCCAGTACTTC.

The chain links TRBV19 to TRBJ1-5; 8 bases match TRBD1. Unmatched junction bases numbered 8, after V lost 4 bases and J lost 6 bases. There are 15 residues in the CDR3. The germline CDR1 and CDR2 sequences are LNHDA and SQIVND (reference sequence). The CDR3, as DNA: TGTGCCAGTAGTAGGGGGGGGACAGGCCGTCAGCCCCAGCATTTT. Residues: CASSRGGTGRQPQHF.

Here the CDR3 reads CASSVGGYSLNEQFF. The CDR3 region has the DNA TGTGCCAGCAGCGTAGGGGGCTATAGCCTCAATGAGCAGTTCTTC. The chain employs TRBV9 and TRBJ2-1; D may be TRBD1 (5 bases). Germline-derived CDR1 and CDR2 are SGDLS and YYNGEE. V was pared by 0 bases and J by 6 bases, with 13 bases between. This CDR3 has 15 residues.

The chain links TRBV2 to TRBJ1-2; 8 bases are shared with TRBD1. The germline V gene encodes CDR1 SNHLY and CDR2 FYNNEI. With V trimmed by 0 bases and J by 8 bases, 11 bases remained unmatched. This CDR3 is built from 16 residues. CDR3 sequence (DNA): TGTGCCAGCAGTGAAGCGCGGGGTCAGGGGGCAGAGGGCTACACCTTC. Residues: CASSEARGQGAEGYTF.

This clone was counted once. The chain joins TRBV10-3 to TRBJ1-3, with 9 bases identical to TRBD1. After removal of 10 bases from V and 2 bases from J, the junction contained 9 bases not matched to a gene. Germline CDR1 and CDR2: ENHRY and SYGVKD. This CDR3 comprises 15 residues. CDR3: CASTRDRDTGNTIYF. The CDR3 bases are TGTGCCAGCACTAGGGACAGGGATACTGGAAACACCATATATTTT.

A few counts support this clone. The chain has TRBV30 and TRBJ1-1; no reliable D call. Trimming cost V 4 bases and J 3 bases, with 15 bases left between them. The CDR3 consists of 14 residues. Looked up from germline, CDR1 is GTSNPN and CDR2 is SVGIG (reference sequence). The CDR3 is CAWMTSPGDTEAFF. DNA for the CDR3: TGTGCCTGGATGACATCTCCCGGGGACACTGAAGCTTTCTTT.

The rearrangement uses TRBV5-1 and TRBJ2-1; weak D call: TRBD2 (6 bases). The CDR3 runs 15 residues. The ends were cut back, 0 bases at V and 9 bases at J, with 16 bases in the middle. Germline lookup yields CDR1 SGHRS and CDR2 YFSETQ. The CDR3 here is CASSLGGVRRGEQFF. The CDR3 DNA follows: TGCGCCAGCAGCTTGGGCGGGGTCCGGCGGGGTGAGCAGTTCTTC. The variable domain in full, with the rest retrieved from reference TRBV5-1 and TRBJ2-1, is KAGVTQTPRYLIKTRGQQVTLSCSPISGHRSVSWYQQTPGQGLQFLFEYFSETQRNKGNFPGRFSGRQFSNSRSEMNVSTLELGDSALYLCASSLGGVRRGEQFFGPGTRLTVL.

The rearrangement joins TRBV5-1 to TRBJ2-1, with 14 positions matching TRBD2. The CDR3 has 16 amino acids. Germline lookup yields CDR1 SGHRS and CDR2 YFSETQ. V lost 1 base, J lost 7 bases, and 4 bases stayed unmatched. CDR3 loop: CASSLTGTSGSNEQFF. The CDR3 DNA follows: TGCGCCAGCAGCTTGACGGGGACTAGCGGGAGTAATGAGCAGTTCTTC.

This rearrangement joins TRBV7-6 to TRBJ1-1, with D perhaps TRBD1 (5 bases). The germline CDR1 and CDR2 sequences are SGHVS and FNYEAQ. The CDR3 has 16 residues. V lost 4 bases to trimming and J lost 2 bases, with 17 bases between them. DNA for the CDR3: TGTGCCAGCAGCTCTCCAGGGTCAGGAGTAAACACTGAAGCTTTCTTT. Protein: CASSSPGSGVNTEAFF. Looking up the rest from reference TRBV7-6 and TRBJ1-1 gives the full variable domain: GAGVSQSPRYKVTKRGQDVALRCDPISGHVSLYWYRQALGQGPEFLTYFNYEAQQDKSGLPNDRFSAERPEGSISTLTIQRTEQRDSAMYRCASSSPGSGVNTEAFFGQGTRLTVV.

The chain carries TRBV5-8 and TRBJ2-1; D is unclear. Germline V gene sequence: CDR1 SGHTS, CDR2 YDEGEE. Trimming pared 0 bases from V and 9 bases from J, leaving 4 bases between. This CDR3 contains 11 residues. CDR3 bases: TGTGCCAGCAGCTTGGGTACTGAGCAGTTCTTC. Its protein is CASSLGTEQFF.